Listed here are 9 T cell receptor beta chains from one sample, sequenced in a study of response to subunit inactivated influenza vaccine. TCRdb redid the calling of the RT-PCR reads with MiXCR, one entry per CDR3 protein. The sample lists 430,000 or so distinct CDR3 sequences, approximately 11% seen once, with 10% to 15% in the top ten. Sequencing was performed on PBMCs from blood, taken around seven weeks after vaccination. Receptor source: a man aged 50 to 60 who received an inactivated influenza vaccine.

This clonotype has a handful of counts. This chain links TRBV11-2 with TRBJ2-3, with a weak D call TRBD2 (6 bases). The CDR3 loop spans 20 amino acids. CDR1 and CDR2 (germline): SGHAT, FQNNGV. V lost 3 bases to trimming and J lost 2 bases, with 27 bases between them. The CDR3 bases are TGTGCCAGCAGCTTGAAGGGACTCCAGATTGGCCCGAGGTTCACAGATACGCAGTATTTT. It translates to CASSLKGLQIGPRFTDTQYF.

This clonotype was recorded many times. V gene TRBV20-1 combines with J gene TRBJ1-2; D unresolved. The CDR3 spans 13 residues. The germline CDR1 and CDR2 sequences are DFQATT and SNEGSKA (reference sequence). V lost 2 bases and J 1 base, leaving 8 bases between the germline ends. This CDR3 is CSARYRINYGYTF. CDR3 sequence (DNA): TGCAGTGCTAGATATCGTATTAACTATGGCTACACCTTC.

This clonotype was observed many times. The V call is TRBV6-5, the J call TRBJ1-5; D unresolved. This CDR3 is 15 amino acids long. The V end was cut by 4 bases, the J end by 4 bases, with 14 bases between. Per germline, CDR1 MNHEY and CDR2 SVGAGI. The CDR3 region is CASSSTGRLNQPQHF. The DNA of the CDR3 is TGTGCCAGCAGTTCCACCGGACGGTTAAATCAGCCCCAGCATTTT.

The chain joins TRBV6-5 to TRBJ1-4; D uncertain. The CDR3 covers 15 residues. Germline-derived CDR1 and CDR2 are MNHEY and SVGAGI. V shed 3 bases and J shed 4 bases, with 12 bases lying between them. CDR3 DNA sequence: TGTGCCAGCAGTTATACCGGACGGGGTAATGAAAAACTGTTTTTT. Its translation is CASSYTGRGNEKLFF.

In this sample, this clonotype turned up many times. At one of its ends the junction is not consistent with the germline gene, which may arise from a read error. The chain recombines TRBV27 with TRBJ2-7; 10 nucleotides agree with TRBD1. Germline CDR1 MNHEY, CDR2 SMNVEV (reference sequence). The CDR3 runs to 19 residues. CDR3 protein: CASSSFLRRPGTGATGLSF. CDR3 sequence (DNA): TGTGCCAGCAGTTCCTTTCTGAGACGTCCCGGGACAGGGGCCACCGGGTTGAGCTTC.

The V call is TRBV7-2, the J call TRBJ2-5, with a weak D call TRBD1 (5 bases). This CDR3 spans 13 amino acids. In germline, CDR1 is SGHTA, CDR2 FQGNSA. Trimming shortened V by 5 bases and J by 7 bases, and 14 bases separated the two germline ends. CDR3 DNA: TGTGCCAGCAGCCCGGACATCCGCCGGACCCAGTACTTC. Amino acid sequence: CASSPDIRRTQYF.

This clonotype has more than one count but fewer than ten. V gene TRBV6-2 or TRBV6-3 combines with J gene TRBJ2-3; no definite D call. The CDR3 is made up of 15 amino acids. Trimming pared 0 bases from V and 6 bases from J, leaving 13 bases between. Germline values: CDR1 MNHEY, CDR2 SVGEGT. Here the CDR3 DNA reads TGTGCCAGCAGTTACTCACCCACTGTGGGGGATACGCAGTATTTT. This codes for CASSYSPTVGDTQYF.

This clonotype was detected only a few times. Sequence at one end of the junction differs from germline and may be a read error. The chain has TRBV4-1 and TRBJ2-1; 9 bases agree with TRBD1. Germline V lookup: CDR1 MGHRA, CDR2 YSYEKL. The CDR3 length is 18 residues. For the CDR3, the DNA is TGCGGCAGCAGCCAAGATACGGTAGGGACAGGGTGGGTAGGGGAGCAGTTCTTC. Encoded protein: CGSSQDTVGTGWVGEQFF.

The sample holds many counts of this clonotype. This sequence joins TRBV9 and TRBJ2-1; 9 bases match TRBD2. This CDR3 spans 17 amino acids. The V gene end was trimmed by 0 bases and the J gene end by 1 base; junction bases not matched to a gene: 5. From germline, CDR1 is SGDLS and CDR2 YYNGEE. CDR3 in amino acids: CASSVASGLASYNEQFF. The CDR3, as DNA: TGTGCCAGCAGCGTAGCCTCGGGACTAGCTTCCTACAATGAGCAGTTCTTC.